This is a list of T cell receptor beta chains from one sample in a study of blood T cell repertoires in COVID-19. The assay was immunoSEQ multiplex PCR, and TCRdb's table has in-frame clones only and misses some. The table shows a few hundred thousand clones, with around 84% occurring only once. The specimen sequenced was PBMCs or T cells enriched from blood (not recorded which). The receptor source for this set is a woman in her fifties or sixties who had been exposed to COVID-19. Both conserved end residues are part of each CDR3. D genes are given only for firm matches. Clone size is stated in some rows and not others, as once, few, many or a class when expanded.

DNA: TGTGCTAGTGCCCCCCGAGTCGGGTTCGGTAACGGAACTGAAGCTTTCTTT
CDR3: CASAPRVGFGNGTEAFF
size: .
J: TRBJ1-1
V: TRBV12-5
D: .

DNA: TGTGCCACCCGGTCTGCTGGGGCCAACGTCCTGACTTTC
CDR3: CATRSAGANVLTF
size: .
J: TRBJ2-6
V: TRBV15
D: .

DNA: TGTGCCAGCAGCTTAGACAGGGGTAACTATGGCTACACCTTC
CDR3: CASSLDRGNYGYTF
size: .
J: TRBJ1-2
V: TRBV7-8
D: TRBD1

DNA: TGCGCCAGCAGACTGGGCGAGAACACTGAAGCTTTCTTT
CDR3: CASRLGENTEAFF
size: few
J: TRBJ1-1
V: TRBV5-1
D: .

DNA: TGCGCCAGCAGTGACCCCGGGGTTTTTAGCAATCAGCCCCAGCATTTT
CDR3: CASSDPGVFSNQPQHF
size: .
J: TRBJ1-5
V: TRBV10-1
D: .

DNA: TGTGCCAGCAGCCCAGGGGGGGGCTACACCTTC
CDR3: CASSPGGGYTF
size: .
J: TRBJ1-2
V: TRBV6-6
D: TRBD1

DNA: TGTGCCAGCAGCACGCAGACAGGTCCTGACTCTGGAAACACCATATATTTT
CDR3: CASSTQTGPDSGNTIYF
size: .
J: TRBJ1-3
V: TRBV21-1
D: .

DNA: TGCGCCAGCAGTGAAGAGGTACAACAGCCCCAGCATTTT
CDR3: CASSEEVQQPQHF
size: .
J: TRBJ1-5
V: TRBV10-2
D: .

DNA: TGTGCCAGCAGCTTGTGGCTAGCGGTCTACAATGAGCAGTTCTTC
CDR3: CASSLWLAVYNEQFF
size: .
J: TRBJ2-1
V: TRBV5-5
D: TRBD2

DNA: TGTGCCAGCAGCGTAGAGTCCGGGGGGAACACTGAAGCTTTCTTT
CDR3: CASSVESGGNTEAFF
size: .
J: TRBJ1-1
V: TRBV9
D: .

DNA: TGTGCCAGCTCCCAGGGGCCCGGCAATCAGCCCCAGCATTTT
CDR3: CASSQGPGNQPQHF
size: .
J: TRBJ1-5
V: TRBV18
D: .

DNA: TGTGCCAGCAGGGGCATAGCTAACTATGGCTACACCTTC
CDR3: CASRGIANYGYTF
size: .
J: TRBJ1-2
V: TRBV7-9
D: .

DNA: TGTGCCAGCAGCTTAATCGACAGGGGGGAGACCCAGTACTTC
CDR3: CASSLIDRGETQYF
size: .
J: TRBJ2-5
V: TRBV7-9
D: TRBD1

DNA: TGTGCCAGCAGCTATGACAGACATCAGCCCCAGCATTTT
CDR3: CASSYDRHQPQHF
size: .
J: TRBJ1-5
V: TRBV7-2
D: .

DNA: TGTGCCAGCAGTACTACATATAGGCGGACAGGGGATGAGCAGTTCTTC
CDR3: CASSTTYRRTGDEQFF
size: .
J: TRBJ2-1
V: TRBV6-2/TRBV6-3
D: TRBD1

DNA: TGTGCCAGCAGCTTGGCCATCGGTGCAACTAATGAAAAACTGTTTTTT
CDR3: CASSLAIGATNEKLFF
size: .
J: TRBJ1-4
V: TRBV5-5
D: .

DNA: TGTGCCAGCAGCCCTTCGGACAGACCGAACACTGAAGCTTTCTTT
CDR3: CASSPSDRPNTEAFF
size: .
J: TRBJ1-1
V: TRBV6-2/TRBV6-3
D: .